This is a list of T cell receptor beta chains from one sample in a study of response to subunit inactivated influenza vaccine. TCRdb called the RT-PCR reads again in MiXCR, with one record for every CDR3 protein. The data hold about 520,000 distinct CDR3 sequences, with about 25% observed a single time. The material sequenced was CD4+ T cells sorted from PBMCs, taken less than 6 days after vaccination. The source is a man between 45 and 60 years old who received an inactivated influenza vaccine. CDR3s include the opening cysteine and the closing phenylalanine or tryptophan. D genes are given only for firm matches. Clone size, where shown, is once, few, many, or a class for clones that have expanded.

.,.,TRBJ2-7,TRBV7-9,TGTGCCAGCAGCTTAGAGAGGATGGGGACGCAGGAGCAGTACTTC,CASSLERMGTQEQYF
.,few,TRBJ2-5,TRBV7-9,TGTGCCAGCAGCTTTCGCGTAGGGCAAGAGACCCAGTACTTC,CASSFRVGQETQYF
TRBD1,.,TRBJ1-2,TRBV20-1,TGCAGTGCTGCGACGAGGGGGCGCCGGAACTATGGCTACACCTTC,CSAATRGRRNYGYTF
.,.,TRBJ2-5,TRBV7-2,TGTGCCAGCAGCTCGGACGGTCATGCGGGAGAGACCCAGTACTTC,CASSSDGHAGETQYF
TRBD2,.,TRBJ2-7,TRBV12-3/TRBV12-4,TGTGCCAGCAGTTTAGGGGCGGGAGGGCCAAAGCAGTACTTC,CASSLGAGGPKQYF
.,few,TRBJ2-1,TRBV29-1,TGCAGCGTTGACTGGAGCTCCTACAATGAGCAGTTCTTC,CSVDWSSYNEQFF
.,.,TRBJ2-7,TRBV5-1,TGCGCCAGCAGCTTGGAGGGCAGGGGAATCGACGAGCAGTACTTC,CASSLEGRGIDEQYF
TRBD1,.,TRBJ2-7,TRBV24-1,TGTGCCACCAGTGACCGAGCTTCCGGGACAGGGGCCGAGCAGTACTTC,CATSDRASGTGAEQYF
.,few,TRBJ2-2,TRBV7-7,TGTGCTACCAGAAAGGACGGGAACACCGGGGAGCTGTTTTTT,CATRKDGNTGELFF
TRBD2,few,TRBJ2-1,TRBV5-1,TGCGCCAGCAGCTTGGGGTATCCGGGACTAGCGGGGAACAATGAGCAGTTCTTC,CASSLGYPGLAGNNEQFF
TRBD1,few,TRBJ2-1,TRBV5-1,TGCGCCAGCAGCGGAACAGGGGGCCCTCTTCGGGATGAGCAGTTCTTC,CASSGTGGPLRDEQFF
.,.,TRBJ2-2,TRBV7-6,TGTGCCAGCAGCGCCGAACGAGGGGCCGGGGAGCTGTTTTTT,CASSAERGAGELFF
.,.,TRBJ1-1,TRBV12-3/TRBV12-4,TGTGCCAGCAGTAGACTTCGGACAGTAAACACTGAAGCTTTCTTT,CASSRLRTVNTEAFF
TRBD2,.,TRBJ2-3,TRBV9,TGTGCCAGCAGCGCATCGGTAGCGGGGGGACTCACAGATACGCAGTATTTT,CASSASVAGGLTDTQYF
.,.,TRBJ2-1,TRBV12-3/TRBV12-4,TGTGCCAGCAGTTTGGAGAGGACCAGCTCCTACAATGAGCAGTTCTTC,CASSLERTSSYNEQFF
TRBD2,.,TRBJ2-7,TRBV20-1,TGCAGTGCTCTACTAGCGGGAGCCTCCTACGAGCAGTACTTC,CSALLAGASYEQYF
.,few,TRBJ1-2,TRBV20-1,TGCAGTGCTAGAGAGGTTCTTATCGAGGGCTACACCTTC,CSAREVLIEGYTF
.,.,TRBJ2-1,TRBV18,TGTGCCAGCTCATTATCCATGGCGGGTAACAATGAGCAGTTCTTC,CASSLSMAGNNEQFF
TRBD2,few,TRBJ2-7,TRBV20-1,TGCAGTGCACCCCAAGCGGGAGGGAGCTCCTACGAGCAGTACTTC,CSAPQAGGSSYEQYF
.,.,TRBJ2-3,TRBV3-1,TGTGCCAGCAGCCAAGTGGGAACAGCCACAGATACGCAGTATTTT,CASSQVGTATDTQYF
TRBD2,few,TRBJ2-1,TRBV27,TGTGCCAGCAGGGTGCTAGCGGGAGCAAATGAGCAGTTCTTC,CASRVLAGANEQFF
.,.,TRBJ2-3,TRBV7-9,TGTGCCAGCAGCTTTGGGGGCTGGGATGGAGATACGCAGTATTTT,CASSFGGWDGDTQYF
.,few,TRBJ1-5,TRBV6-2/TRBV6-3,TGTGCCAGCACCCCGGGGACGCCTCAGCCCCAGCATTTT,CASTPGTPQPQHF
TRBD2,.,TRBJ2-3,TRBV20-1,TGCAGTGCTAGAGCGGGACTAGCGGGAGGCTTCACAGATACGCAGTATTTT,CSARAGLAGGFTDTQYF
TRBD1,.,TRBJ2-1,TRBV5-1,TGCGCCAGCAGCTCGCAAGGACAGGGTGGGCAGTTCTTC,CASSSQGQGGQFF
.,.,TRBJ2-1,TRBV5-1,TGCGCCAGCAGCACGGGGGAGTCCTACAATGAGCAGTTCTTC,CASSTGESYNEQFF
.,.,TRBJ1-6,TRBV5-1,TGCGCCAGCAGCTTGGACGCGTCAGGACGGTCGCCCCTCCACTTT,CASSLDASGRSPLHF